This passage covers 9 T cell receptor beta chains from one sample sequenced in a study of vaccination and CD4 T cells after COVID-19. The assay that was used to sequence DNA from cultured CD4+ T cells was the Oncomine TCR Beta short-read assay. TCRdb recomputed calls from the PCR reads with MiXCR, one row per CDR3 protein. In the table there are 15,000 to 20,000 distinct CDR3 sequences, roughly 46% of which are singletons. Documented treatment: roughly 11-day PBMC culture with coronavirus spike peptide pools or control peptides (ViraFEST assay). These TCRs are of unknown antigen specificity. The sequenced sample was CD4+ T cells from blood, cultured in vitro. These receptors all stem from a human donor who had recovered from COVID-19.

The chain combines TRBV19 with TRBJ2-1; D uncertain. CDR3 length equals 13 residues. Germline CDR1 LNHDA, CDR2 SQIVND (reference sequence). V was shortened by 7 bases and J by 6 bases, with 13 bases between the two germline ends. In nucleotides, the CDR3 is TGTGCCAGTACCCAGCGACCCACCAATGAGCAGTTCTTC. It specifies CASTQRPTNEQFF.

This clonotype has just one count. This chain connects TRBV28 to TRBJ1-4, with 7 bases matching TRBD1. The length of the CDR3 is 13 residues. With 4 bases clipped from V and 8 bases from J, the junction kept 4 bases outside the gene matches. Germline-derived CDR1 and CDR2 are MDHEN and SYDVKM. CDR3 region: CASSSRGGEKLFF. CDR3 bases: TGTGCCAGCAGTTCCAGGGGGGGGGAAAAACTGTTTTTT.

There are a few counts of this clonotype. The chain carries TRBV7-9 and TRBJ1-6, with D unresolved. The germline V gene encodes CDR1 SEHNR and CDR2 FQNEAQ (reference sequence). CDR3 length: 15 residues. Trimming stripped 6 bases from V and 8 bases from J, with 17 bases between. For the CDR3, the DNA is TGTGCCAGCAGGCTAGCGGGTTTGGTGGATTCACCCCTCCACTTT. Protein product: CASRLAGLVDSPLHF.

In this sample, this clonotype turned up a few times. The chain is built from TRBV4-1 and TRBJ2-7; 12 bases are shared with TRBD1. The CDR3 is made up of 14 amino acids. From germline, CDR1 is MGHRA and CDR2 YSYEKL. V trimming: 4 bases; J trimming: 7 bases; junction bases outside the gene matches: 5. The CDR3 DNA follows: TGCGCCAGCAGCCCCGGGACAGGGGGCCGGGAGCAGTACTTC. Its protein is CASSPGTGGREQYF.

As DNA, the CDR3 is TGCGCCAGCAGCTTGGACGCAGTGCAGGGCACCGGGGAGCTGTTTTTT. It is translated as CASSLDAVQGTGELFF. The chain couples TRBV5-1 to TRBJ2-2; weak D call: TRBD1 (5 bases). The CDR3 has 16 amino acids. V shed 0 bases and J shed 4 bases, with 13 bases lying between them. Germline CDR1 and CDR2: SGHRS and YFSETQ.

This clonotype has just a few counts. The gene calls are TRBV7-9 and TRBJ1-2, with a possible D match to TRBD1 (5 bases). V dropped 3 bases and J dropped 0 bases, with 14 bases sitting between them. Germline CDR1 is SEHNR and CDR2 is FQNEAQ (reference sequence). The CDR3 loop spans 16 amino acids. CDR3 residues: CASSFRQGGTNYGYTF. The CDR3 region has the DNA TGTGCCAGCAGCTTTCGCCAGGGTGGTACTAACTATGGCTACACCTTC.

This clonotype was seen a few times. This chain joins TRBV25-1 and TRBJ2-2; D is unclear. The CDR3 extends over 13 amino acids. The germline CDR1 and CDR2 sequences are MGHDK and SYGVNS. Trimming left V 7 bases short and J 7 bases short, with 13 bases between. The CDR3: CASKSDFVGELFF. The CDR3 DNA is TGTGCCAGCAAATCCGACTTTGTCGGGGAGCTGTTTTTT.

This chain joins TRBV29-1 and TRBJ1-1; the D gene is possibly TRBD1 (5 bases). This CDR3 contains 16 residues. The germline V gene encodes CDR1 SQVTM and CDR2 ANQGSEA. Trimming removed 6 bases at V and 6 bases at J, with 26 bases between. CDR3 bases: TGCAGCGTATACCGGGCCGGGACCCGGTTCCGGGCTGAAGCTTTCTTT. Its protein product is CSVYRAGTRFRAEAFF.

V is TRBV12-3 or TRBV12-4 and J is TRBJ1-6; 9 bases align to TRBD1. The CDR3 has 14 amino acids. J lost 7 bases, V lost 6 bases, and 4 bases had no gene match. Here the CDR3 DNA reads TGTGCCAGCAGGTCCGGGACAGGGAATTCACCCCTCCACTTT. Its protein product is CASRSGTGNSPLHF.